These T cell receptor beta chains were read from a single sample in a study of kidney transplant recipient with SARS-CoV-2 infection. TCRdb recomputed calls from the reads with MiXCR, one row per CDR3 protein. The sample has 200,000 to 300,000 distinct CDR3 sequences, around 28% seen once. This sample comprised a blood sample, obtained at baseline and on approximately day 120 from a kidney transplant recipient. The receptors come from a young adult male patient who had COVID-19 and was a kidney transplant recipient. The T cells may partly be graft donor cells. CDR3s include the opening cysteine and the closing phenylalanine or tryptophan. A D gene is named only where the DNA matches it firmly. Size is stated for part of the rows, as once, few or many counts, or as a class when the clone is expanded.

>TRBV8-2|few|TRBJ1-2|.
TGTGGCAGTGTCCGCAATGATAGCCGAAAGACCTATGGCTACACCTTC
CGSVRNDSRKTYGYTF
>TRBV5-1|many|TRBJ1-4|TRBD1
TGCGCCAGCAGCCAAGACAGGGGGCGGAATGAAAAACTGTTTTTT
CASSQDRGRNEKLFF
>TRBV5-6|few|TRBJ1-2|.
TGTGCCAGCAGCCAGGGACACCGATCCTATGGCTACACCTTC
CASSQGHRSYGYTF
>TRBV20-1|.|TRBJ1-1|.
TGCAGTGCTCCTATTACTTTGAACACTGAAGCTTTCTTT
CSAPITLNTEAFF
>TRBV9|many|TRBJ2-2|.
TGTGCCAGCAGCGTAGCCCAGGGGGGCACCGGGGAGCTGTTTTTT
CASSVAQGGTGELFF
>TRBV19|many|TRBJ2-7|.
TGTGCCAGTAGTGGGGGCTCAAGCTCCTACGAGCAGTACTTC
CASSGGSSSYEQYF
>TRBV4-3|.|TRBJ1-2|TRBD1
TGCGCCAGCAGCCGGTACGGACAGGGGGCTGGTTACACCTTC
CASSRYGQGAGYTF
>TRBV6-5|many|TRBJ2-2|TRBD2
TGTGCCAGCAGTTTAGCTAGCGGGTTGGCCGGGGAGCTGTTTTTT
CASSLASGLAGELFF
>TRBV7-7|many|TRBJ1-2|.
TGTGCCAGCAGCTTAAAAGGTAAGTGCCGAAAGACCTATGGCTACACCTTC
CASSLKGKCRKTYGYTF
>TRBV28|many|TRBJ2-7|TRBD1
TGTGCCAGCAGTTTCTGGGACAGGGGTTCCTACGAGCAGTACTTC
CASSFWDRGSYEQYF
>TRBV27|many|TRBJ2-1|TRBD2
TGTGCCAGCAGTCAACTAGCGAACTCCTACAATGAGCAGTTCTTC
CASSQLANSYNEQFF
>TRBV29-1|few|TRBJ2-3|.
TGCAGCGTTGAGGCAGCCTCCGGCACAGATACGCAGTATTTT
CSVEAASGTDTQYF
>TRBV5-2|many|TRBJ1-2|.
TGTGCCAGCAAAAGCTCTCAGAGAGTACGAAAGACCTATGGCTACACCTTC
CASKSSQRVRKTYGYTF
>TRBV9|many|TRBJ2-7|TRBD1
TGTGCCAGCAGCGTAGCCCCACAGGGGCTTTCCTACGAGCAGTACTTC
CASSVAPQGLSYEQYF
>TRBV6-5|many|TRBJ1-6|TRBD1
TGTGCCAGCAGTTCTCTTTCGGAGACAGGGGGCTCCTATAATTCACCCCTCCACTTT
CASSSLSETGGSYNSPLHF
>TRBV5-1|many|TRBJ1-1|.
TGCGCCAGCAGCTTGGCTCGCGGATCCTCATGGGGGACTGAAGCTTTCTTT
CASSLARGSSWGTEAFF
>TRBV7-9|.|TRBJ2-5|.
TGTGCCAGCAGCGGATCCGTCAGGGAAGGGGAGACCCAGTACTTC
CASSGSVREGETQYF
>TRBV2|many|TRBJ1-2|.
TGTGCCAGCAGTGAACCAGGGGCACAACTCTATGGCTACACCTTC
CASSEPGAQLYGYTF
>TRBV5-1|many|TRBJ2-7|.
TGCGCCAGCAGCACCCAGGGTGGTTACGAGCAGTACTTC
CASSTQGGYEQYF
>TRBV19|many|TRBJ2-7|TRBD1
TGTGCCAGTAGTATTTCTGGACAGGGGGCCTACGAGCAGTACTTC
CASSISGQGAYEQYF
>TRBV14|many|TRBJ2-5|.
TGTGCCAGCAGCCCTAATATCCAAGAGACCCAGTACTTC
CASSPNIQETQYF
>TRBV18|many|TRBJ2-7|.
TGTGCCAGCTCAGTAAACCGGAGGGAGCAGTACTTC
CASSVNRREQYF
>TRBV6-1|many|TRBJ1-2|.
TGTGCCAGCAGTGTCGACGTGGAATGTAGAAAGACCTATGGCTACACCTTC
CASSVDVECRKTYGYTF
>TRBV12-2|many|TRBJ1-2|.
TGTGCAAGTCGCGTTCAACCGACTCCACGAAAGACCTATGGCTACACCTTC
CASRVQPTPRKTYGYTF
>TRBV12-2|many|TRBJ1-2|.
TGTGCAAGTCGCGGAAGCAAGACTCCACGAAAGACCTATGGCTACACCTTC
CASRGSKTPRKTYGYTF
>TRBV24-1|many|TRBJ1-2|.
TGTGCCACCTGGTCTACAGTGGATGGCTACACCTTC
CATWSTVDGYTF
>TRBV11-2|many|TRBJ2-2|.
TGTGCCAGCAGCGGTGGTAGAACCACCGGGGAGCTGTTTTTT
CASSGGRTTGELFF
>TRBV28|many|TRBJ1-3|.
TGTGCCAGCAGTTTACTCTCCTACGGGAGCTCTGGAAACACCATATATTTT
CASSLLSYGSSGNTIYF
>TRBV6-1|many|TRBJ2-1|.
TGTGCCAGCAGTGAAGGGGAGGAAGGGAATGAGCAGTTCTTC
CASSEGEEGNEQFF
>TRBV7-9|many|TRBJ1-2|.
TGTGCCAGCAGCCTCGGAGTATACCATGGAAAGACCTATGGCTACACCTTC
CASSLGVYHGKTYGYTF
>TRBV12-3/TRBV12-4|many|TRBJ2-3|.
TGTGCCAGCAGTTTTAGACGGGCCAGCACAGATACGCAGTATTTT
CASSFRRASTDTQYF
>TRBV5-8|many|TRBJ1-3|TRBD1
TGTGCCAGCAGCTTTGGGACAGGGGATCGAAACACCATATATTTT
CASSFGTGDRNTIYF
>TRBV4-3|.|TRBJ1-2|.
TGCGCCAGCAGCATGGTCTCAGGACGTCGAAAGACCTATGGCTACACCTTC
CASSMVSGRRKTYGYTF
>TRBV2|few|TRBJ2-3|.
TGTGCCAGCAGTGGACACGCGGGAGATACGCAGTATTTT
CASSGHAGDTQYF
>TRBV3-1|many|TRBJ1-1|.
TGTGCCAGCAGCCTAAGGCGGGGTCTGAACACTGAAGCTTTCTTT
CASSLRRGLNTEAFF
>TRBV12-3/TRBV12-4|.|TRBJ2-2|.
TGTGCCAGCAGGGGGGCGAACACCGGGGAGCTGTTTTTT
CASRGANTGELFF
>TRBV2|many|TRBJ2-2|TRBD1
TGTGCCAGCAGTGCAGTCCAGGGGGTCGGCGGGGAGCTGTTTTTT
CASSAVQGVGGELFF
>TRBV7-9|many|TRBJ1-2|.
TGTGCCAGCAGCTTATCAGGGGCCTATGGCTACACCTTC
CASSLSGAYGYTF
>TRBV5-4|many|TRBJ1-2|TRBD1
TGTGCCAGCAGCGCCGGGATACAGGGGGTCTATGGCTACACCTTC
CASSAGIQGVYGYTF
>TRBV6-1|many|TRBJ1-2|.
TGTGCCAGCAGTGATACTCAGGAATGTAGAAAGACCTATGGCTACACCTTC
CASSDTQECRKTYGYTF
>TRBV27|.|TRBJ2-3|TRBD2
TGTGCCAGCAGCCTAAGCGGGGGCGGGGCAGATACGCAGTATTTT
CASSLSGGGADTQYF
>TRBV25-1|.|TRBJ1-2|.
TGTGCCGGCAGTGTTACTCCAGAACTGGGAAAGACCTATGGCTACACCTTC
CAGSVTPELGKTYGYTF
>TRBV14|many|TRBJ2-6|.
TGTGCCAGCCGGGACTCTGGGGCCAACGTCCTGACTTTC
CASRDSGANVLTF
>TRBV10-2|many|TRBJ1-2|TRBD1
TGCGCCAGCACCTCCGGGACAGCCTATGGCTACACCTTC
CASTSGTAYGYTF
>TRBV12-3/TRBV12-4|many|TRBJ2-3|.
TGTGCCAGCAGTACACCTACAGATACGCAGTATTTT
CASSTPTDTQYF
>TRBV9|many|TRBJ2-2|.
TGTGCCAGCAGCGTATCGGGGGGCTCGGGCACCGGGGAGCTGTTTTTT
CASSVSGGSGTGELFF
>TRBV25-1|many|TRBJ1-2|.
TGTGCCAGCAGTCGTCAGACAGAACTGGGAAAGACCTATGGCTACACCTTC
CASSRQTELGKTYGYTF
>TRBV8-2|few|TRBJ1-2|.
TGTGGCAGTGATGTTACTGATAGCCGAAAGACCTATGGCTACACCTTC
CGSDVTDSRKTYGYTF
>TRBV5-4|many|TRBJ2-7|.
TGTGCCAGCAGCTTGGCAACGGGAAGCCTCTACGAGCAGTACTTC
CASSLATGSLYEQYF
>TRBV25-1|many|TRBJ2-5|.
TGTGCCAGCAGGAGCTTAGGGGGAATGAAAGGGACAAATTCGGAAGAGACCCAGTACTTC
CASRSLGGMKGTNSEETQYF
>TRBV5-1|many|TRBJ1-4|.
TGCGCCAGCAGCTTGCAGCCCGAAAAACTGTTTTTT
CASSLQPEKLFF
>TRBV16|many|TRBJ1-2|.
TGTGCCAGCAGCCTAGGTACGGTCGTTAGAAAGACCTATGGCTACACCTTC
CASSLGTVVRKTYGYTF
>TRBV11-2|many|TRBJ2-7|TRBD2
TGTGCCAGCACCCGGAGGACGGGGGGGGTCACAGTCGGCGAGCAGTACTTC
CASTRRTGGVTVGEQYF
>TRBV4-3|many|TRBJ2-7|TRBD2
TGCGCCAGCAGCCAAGTTCTGGTAGCGGGAGGGCCCCACGAGCAGTACTTC
CASSQVLVAGGPHEQYF